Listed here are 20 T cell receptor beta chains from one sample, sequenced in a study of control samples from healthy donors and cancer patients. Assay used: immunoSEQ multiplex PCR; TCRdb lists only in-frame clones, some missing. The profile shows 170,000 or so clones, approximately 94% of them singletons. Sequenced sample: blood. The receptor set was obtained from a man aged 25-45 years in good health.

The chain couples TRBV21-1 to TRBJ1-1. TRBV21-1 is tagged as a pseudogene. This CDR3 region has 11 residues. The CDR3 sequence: CASNAGVEAFF. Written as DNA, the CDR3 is TGTGCCAGCAACGCTGGGGTAGAAGCTTTCTTT.

The CDR3 sequence is CASSRSGRENIQYF. The CDR3 DNA sequence: TGTGCCAGCAGCCGCAGCGGGAGGGAAAACATTCAGTACTTC. V and J are TRBV4-2 and TRBJ2-4; TRBD2 matches at 10 bases. The ends lost 4 bases at V and 5 bases at J; junction bases unmatched: 2. The CDR3 consists of 14 residues. The V gene's germline CDR1 is LGHNA and CDR2 YNFKEQ.

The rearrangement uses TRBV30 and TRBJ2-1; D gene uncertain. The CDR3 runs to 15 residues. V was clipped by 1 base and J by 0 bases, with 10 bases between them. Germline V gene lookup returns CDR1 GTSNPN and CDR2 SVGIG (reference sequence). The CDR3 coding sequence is TGTGCCTGGAGTGATCCAGAGTTCTCCTACAATGAGCAGTTCTTC. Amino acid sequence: CAWSDPEFSYNEQFF. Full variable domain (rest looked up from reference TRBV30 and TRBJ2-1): SQTIHQWPATLVQPVGSPLSLECTVEGTSNPNLYWYRQAAGRGLQLLFYSVGIGQISSEVPQNLSASRPQDRQFILSSKKLLLSDSGFYLCAWSDPEFSYNEQFFGPGTRLTVL.

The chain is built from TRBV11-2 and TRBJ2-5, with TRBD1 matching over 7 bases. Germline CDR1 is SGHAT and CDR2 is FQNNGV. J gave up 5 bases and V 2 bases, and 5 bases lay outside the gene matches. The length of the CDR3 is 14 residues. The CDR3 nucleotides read TGTGCCAGCAGCTTAAACAGGGGTAGCGAGACCCAGTACTTC. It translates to CASSLNRGSETQYF.

CDR3 loop: CASSLGQGGDSPLHF. In nucleotides, the CDR3 is TGCGCCAGCAGCCTTGGACAGGGGGGTGATTCACCCCTCCACTTT. The rearrangement links TRBV5-1 to TRBJ1-6; 10 bases map to TRBD1. Germline V CDR1 and CDR2: SGHRS, YFSETQ. The CDR3 extends over 15 amino acids. V lost 4 bases to trimming and J lost 8 bases; unmatched junction nucleotides: 6.

CDR3 residues: CASSVRGYNEQFF. DNA for the CDR3: TGTGCCAGCAGCGTAAGGGGATACAATGAGCAGTTCTTC. This rearrangement joins TRBV9 to TRBJ2-1, with D maybe TRBD1 (5 bases). Germline lookup yields CDR1 SGDLS and CDR2 YYNGEE. Deletions cut 1 base from V and 4 bases from J, with 6 bases between. This CDR3 comprises 13 residues.

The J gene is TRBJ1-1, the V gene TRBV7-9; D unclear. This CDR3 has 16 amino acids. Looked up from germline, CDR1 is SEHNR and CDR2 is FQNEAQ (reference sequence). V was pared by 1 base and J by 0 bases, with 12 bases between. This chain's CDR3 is CASSLGSPGMNTEAFF. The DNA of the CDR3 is TGTGCCAGCAGCTTAGGGTCCCCGGGGATGAACACTGAAGCTTTCTTT.

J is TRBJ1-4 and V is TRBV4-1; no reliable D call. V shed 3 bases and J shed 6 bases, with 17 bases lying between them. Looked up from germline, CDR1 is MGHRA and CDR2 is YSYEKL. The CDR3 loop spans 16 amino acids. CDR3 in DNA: TGCGCCAGCAGCCACCCCAAGGCAGGCGGGGATGAAAAACTGTTTTTT. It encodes CASSHPKAGGDEKLFF.

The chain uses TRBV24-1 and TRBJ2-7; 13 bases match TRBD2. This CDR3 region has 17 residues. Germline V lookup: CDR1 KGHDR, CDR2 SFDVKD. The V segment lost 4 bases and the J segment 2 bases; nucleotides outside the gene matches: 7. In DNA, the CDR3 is TGTGCCACCAGTGACTCACAGGGACTAGCGGGGCCCTACGAGCAGTACTTC. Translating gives CATSDSQGLAGPYEQYF.

DNA of the CDR3: TGTGCCAGCAGCTCTGCTAGCTCCTACGAGCAGTACTTC. This sequence encodes CASSSASSYEQYF. The chain is built from TRBV7-9 and TRBJ2-7; D is unresolved. V lost 4 bases and J lost 0, with 7 bases in between. The germline gives CDR1 SEHNR, CDR2 FQNEAQ (reference sequence). CDR3 length: 13 amino acids.

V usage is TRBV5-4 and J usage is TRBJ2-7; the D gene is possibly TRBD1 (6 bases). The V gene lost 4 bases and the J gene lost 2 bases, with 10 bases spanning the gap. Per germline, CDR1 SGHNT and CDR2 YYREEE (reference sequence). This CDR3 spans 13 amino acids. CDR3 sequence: CASSPGTPYEQYF. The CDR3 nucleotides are TGTGCCAGCAGCCCTGGGACACCCTACGAGCAGTACTTC.

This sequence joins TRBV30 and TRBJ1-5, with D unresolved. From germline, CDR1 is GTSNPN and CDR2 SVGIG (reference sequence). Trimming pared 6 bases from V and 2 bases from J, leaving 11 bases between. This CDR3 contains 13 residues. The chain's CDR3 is CACTQWGNQPQHF. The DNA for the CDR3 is TGTGCCTGTACACAGTGGGGCAATCAGCCCCAGCATTTT.

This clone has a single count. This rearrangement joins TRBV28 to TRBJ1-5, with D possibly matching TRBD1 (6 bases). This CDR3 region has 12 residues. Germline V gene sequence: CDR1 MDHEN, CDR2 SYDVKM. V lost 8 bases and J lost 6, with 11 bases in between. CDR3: CASGGGLQPQHF. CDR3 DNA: TGTGCCAGCGGGGGCGGCCTTCAGCCCCAGCATTTT.

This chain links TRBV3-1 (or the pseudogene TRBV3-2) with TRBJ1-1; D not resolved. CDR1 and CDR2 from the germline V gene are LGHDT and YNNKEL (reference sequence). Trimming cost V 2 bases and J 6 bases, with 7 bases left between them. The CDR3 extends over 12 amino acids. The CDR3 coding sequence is TGTGCCAGCAGCCAATTCGAAGCTGAAGCTTTCTTT. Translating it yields CASSQFEAEAFF.

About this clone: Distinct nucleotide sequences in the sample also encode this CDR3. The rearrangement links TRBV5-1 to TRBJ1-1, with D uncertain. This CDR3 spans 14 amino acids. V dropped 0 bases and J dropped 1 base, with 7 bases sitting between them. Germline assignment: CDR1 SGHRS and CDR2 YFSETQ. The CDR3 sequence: CASSLDRPNTEAFF. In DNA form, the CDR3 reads TGCGCCAGCAGCTTGGATCGTCCGAACACTGAAGCTTTCTTT.

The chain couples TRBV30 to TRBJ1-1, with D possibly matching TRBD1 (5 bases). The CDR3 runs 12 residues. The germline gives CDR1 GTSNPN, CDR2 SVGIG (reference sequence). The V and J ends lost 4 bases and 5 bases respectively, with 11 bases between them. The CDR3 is CAWKRGPTEAFF. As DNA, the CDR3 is TGTGCCTGGAAAAGGGGACCTACTGAAGCTTTCTTT. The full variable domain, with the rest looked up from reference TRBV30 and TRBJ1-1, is SQTIHQWPATLVQPVGSPLSLECTVEGTSNPNLYWYRQAAGRGLQLLFYSVGIGQISSEVPQNLSASRPQDRQFILSSKKLLLSDSGFYLCAWKRGPTEAFFGQGTRLTVV.

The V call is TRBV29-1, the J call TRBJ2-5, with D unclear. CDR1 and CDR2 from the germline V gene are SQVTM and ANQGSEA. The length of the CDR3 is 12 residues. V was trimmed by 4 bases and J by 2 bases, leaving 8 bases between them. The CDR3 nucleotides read TGCAGCGTTGGTCAGAAACAAGAGACCCAGTACTTC. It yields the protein CSVGQKQETQYF.

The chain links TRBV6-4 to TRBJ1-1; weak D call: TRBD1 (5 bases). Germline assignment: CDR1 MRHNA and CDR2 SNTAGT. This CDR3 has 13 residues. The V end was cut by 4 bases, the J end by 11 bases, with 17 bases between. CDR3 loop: CASSGNEGTVAFF. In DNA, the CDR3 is TGTGCCAGCAGTGGAAATGAGGGGACCGTGGCTTTCTTT.

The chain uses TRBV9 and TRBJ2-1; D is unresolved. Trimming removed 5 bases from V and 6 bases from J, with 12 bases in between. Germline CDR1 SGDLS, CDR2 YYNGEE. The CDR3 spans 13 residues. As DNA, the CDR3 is TGTGCCAGCAGTTCTGGCCCGGCCAATGAGCAGTTCTTC. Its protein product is CASSSGPANEQFF.

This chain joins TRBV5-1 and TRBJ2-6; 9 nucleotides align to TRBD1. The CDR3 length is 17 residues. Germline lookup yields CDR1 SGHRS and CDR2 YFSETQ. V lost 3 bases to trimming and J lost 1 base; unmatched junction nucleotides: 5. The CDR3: CASSSGTGQSGANVLTF. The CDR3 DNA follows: TGCGCCAGCAGCTCCGGGACAGGGCAATCTGGGGCCAACGTCCTGACTTTC. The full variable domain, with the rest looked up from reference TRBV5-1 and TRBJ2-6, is KAGVTQTPRYLIKTRGQQVTLSCSPISGHRSVSWYQQTPGQGLQFLFEYFSETQRNKGNFPGRFSGRQFSNSRSEMNVSTLELGDSALYLCASSSGTGQSGANVLTFGAGSRLTVL.